Reported below is one TCR beta chain. Its antigen remains unknown. These data come from a study of shared clonotypes between healthy human individuals. The study's findings and limits: Clonotype sharing among donors was expected to depend on sequencing depth.

Only CD45RO-negative cells positively selected for CCR7 counted as naive CD8 cells, so terminally differentiated effector memory CD45RA+ cells were excluded. Some clones are missing from TCRdb's copy, which holds only in-frame ones; the method was immunoSEQ multiplex PCR. Of roughly 590,000 clones listed, over 95% are singletons. V dropped 10 bases and J dropped 0 bases, with 9 bases sitting between them. CDR3 size: 12 residues. Germline V gene data show CDR1 as MNHEY and CDR2 as SVGAGI. This receptor was obtained from a woman aged 25 to 39 in good health. The sequenced sample was naive CD8+ T cells sorted from blood. The chain combines TRBV6-5 with TRBJ2-5; D gene ambiguous. CDR3 in amino acids: CATTAYQETQYF. CDR3 bases: TGTGCCACCACTGCGTACCAAGAGACCCAGTACTTC.